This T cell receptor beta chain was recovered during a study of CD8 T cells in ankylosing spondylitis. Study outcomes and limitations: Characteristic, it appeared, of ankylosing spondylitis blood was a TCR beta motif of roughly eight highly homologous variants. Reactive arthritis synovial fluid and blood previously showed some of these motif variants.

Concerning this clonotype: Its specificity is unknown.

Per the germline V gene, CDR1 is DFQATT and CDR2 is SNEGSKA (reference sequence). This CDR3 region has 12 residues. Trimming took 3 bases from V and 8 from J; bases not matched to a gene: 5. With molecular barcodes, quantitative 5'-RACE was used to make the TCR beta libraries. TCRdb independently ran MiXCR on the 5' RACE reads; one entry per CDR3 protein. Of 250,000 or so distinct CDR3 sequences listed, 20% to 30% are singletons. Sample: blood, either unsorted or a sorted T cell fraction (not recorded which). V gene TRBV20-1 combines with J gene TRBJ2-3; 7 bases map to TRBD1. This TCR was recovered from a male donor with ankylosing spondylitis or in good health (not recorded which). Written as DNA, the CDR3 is TGCAGTGCTAGCGAGGGGGCGAGTACGCAGTATTTT. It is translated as CSASEGASTQYF.